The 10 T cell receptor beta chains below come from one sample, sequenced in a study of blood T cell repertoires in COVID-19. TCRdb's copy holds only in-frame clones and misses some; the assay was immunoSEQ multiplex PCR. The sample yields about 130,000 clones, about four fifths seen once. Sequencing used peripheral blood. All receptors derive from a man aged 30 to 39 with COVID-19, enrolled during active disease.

CDR3 in amino acids: CASSNGWPQHF. CDR3 nucleotide sequence: TGTGCCAGCAGCAACGGTTGGCCCCAGCATTTT. V usage is TRBV21-1 and J usage is TRBJ1-5. TRBV21-1 is reported as a pseudogene. CDR3 length: 11 amino acids.

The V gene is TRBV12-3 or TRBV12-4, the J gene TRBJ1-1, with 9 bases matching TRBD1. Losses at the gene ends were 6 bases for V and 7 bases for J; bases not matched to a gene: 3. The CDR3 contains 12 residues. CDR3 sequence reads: CASRTGGREAFF. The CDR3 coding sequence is TGTGCCAGCAGGACAGGGGGTCGTGAAGCTTTCTTT.

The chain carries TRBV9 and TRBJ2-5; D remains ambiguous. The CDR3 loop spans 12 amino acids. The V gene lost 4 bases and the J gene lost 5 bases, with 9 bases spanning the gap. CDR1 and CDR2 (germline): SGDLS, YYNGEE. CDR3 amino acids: CASSSPRETQYF. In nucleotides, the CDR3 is TGTGCCAGCAGCAGTCCCCGGGAGACCCAGTACTTC.

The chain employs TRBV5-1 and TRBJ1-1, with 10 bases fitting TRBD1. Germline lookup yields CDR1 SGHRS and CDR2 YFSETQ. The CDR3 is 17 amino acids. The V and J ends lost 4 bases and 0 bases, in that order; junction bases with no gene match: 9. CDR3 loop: CASSPRPGTGVNTEAFF. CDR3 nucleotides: TGCGCCAGCAGCCCCCGTCCCGGGACAGGGGTGAACACTGAAGCTTTCTTT.

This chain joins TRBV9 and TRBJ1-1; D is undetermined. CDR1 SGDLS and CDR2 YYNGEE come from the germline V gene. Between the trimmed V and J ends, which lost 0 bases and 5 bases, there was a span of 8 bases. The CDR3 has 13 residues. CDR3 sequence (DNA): TGTGCCAGCAGCGTAGCGGAGACGACTGAAGCTTTCTTT. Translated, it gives CASSVAETTEAFF.

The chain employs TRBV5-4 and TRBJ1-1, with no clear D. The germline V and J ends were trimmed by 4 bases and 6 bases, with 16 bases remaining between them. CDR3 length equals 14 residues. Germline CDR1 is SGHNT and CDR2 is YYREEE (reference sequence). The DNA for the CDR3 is TGTGCCAGCAGCCCTACCCATTCGATTGCTGAAGCTTTCTTT. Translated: CASSPTHSIAEAFF.

The CDR3 spells CASSLEVSVLGGNTIYF. The CDR3 coding sequence is TGTGCCAGCAGCTTAGAGGTTTCGGTTCTAGGAGGAAACACCATATATTTT. This chain links TRBV7-2 with TRBJ1-3; D gene ambiguous. Germline V gene data show CDR1 as SGHTA and CDR2 as FQGNSA. Trimming removed 1 base from V and 4 bases from J, with 17 bases in between. The CDR3 sequence is 17 residues long. The whole variable domain, filled in from reference TRBV7-2 and TRBJ1-3, reads GAGVSQSPSNKVTEKGKDVELRCDPISGHTALYWYRQSLGQGLEFLIYFQGNSAPDKSGLPSDRFSAERTGGSVSTLTIQRTQQEDSAVYLCASSLEVSVLGGNTIYFGEGSWLTVV.

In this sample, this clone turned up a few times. CDR3 in amino acids: CASSRTDPEDRGLDNSNQPQHF. In DNA, the CDR3 is TGTGCCAGCAGCCGCACGGACCCGGAGGACAGGGGGCTGGATAATAGCAATCAGCCCCAGCATTTT. The chain has TRBV7-3 and TRBJ1-5; TRBD1 matches at 11 bases. The germline CDR1 and CDR2 sequences are SGHTA and FQGTGA. The CDR3 totals 22 residues. Losses at the gene ends were 5 bases for V and 0 bases for J; bases not matched to a gene: 21.

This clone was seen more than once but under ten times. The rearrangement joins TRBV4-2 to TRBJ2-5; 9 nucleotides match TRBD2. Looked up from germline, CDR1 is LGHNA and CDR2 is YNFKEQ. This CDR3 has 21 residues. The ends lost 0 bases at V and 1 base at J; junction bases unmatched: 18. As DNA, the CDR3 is TGTGCCAGCAGCCAAGACAAGGGTAGCGGGAGTTTAACCCCCCCCCAAGAGACCCAGTACTTC. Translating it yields CASSQDKGSGSLTPPQETQYF.

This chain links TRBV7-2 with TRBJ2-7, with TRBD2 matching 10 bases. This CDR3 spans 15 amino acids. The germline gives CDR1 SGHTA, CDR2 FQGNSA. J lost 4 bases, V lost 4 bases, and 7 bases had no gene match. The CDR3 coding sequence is TGTGCCAGCAGCTCCTCTAGCGGGGGTTGGTACGAGCAGTACTTC. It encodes CASSSSSGGWYEQYF.